Following are 5 T cell receptor beta chains from one sample sequenced in a study of T-cell memory formation after mild COVID-19. TCRdb reanalysed the 5' RACE reads using MiXCR and keeps one entry per CDR3 protein. Of about 190,000 distinct CDR3 sequences listed, about 11% are singletons. Sequenced input: PBMCs or a T cell subset sorted from them (not recorded which). The receptors originated from a young man who had mild COVID-19 (a few samples of this study predate the infection). Cell type and time point are not known.

The table lists this clonotype with a few counts. The V and J genes are TRBV6-2 or TRBV6-3 and TRBJ1-2; D call uncertain. Germline CDR1 is MNHEY and CDR2 is SVGEGT. V was trimmed by 3 bases and J by 9 bases, leaving 17 bases between them. The CDR3 extends over 14 amino acids. Here the CDR3 reads CASSYEEFIFSYTF. The DNA for the CDR3 is TGTGCCAGCAGTTATGAGGAGTTTATTTTCAGCTACACCTTC.

J is TRBJ2-7 and V is TRBV14; possibly TRBD1 for D (6 bases). The CDR3 length is 16 residues. V was pared by 4 bases and J by 0 bases, with 16 bases between. Looked up from germline, CDR1 is SGHDN and CDR2 is FVKESK. The CDR3 protein is CASSLSGAAISYEQYV. The CDR3 bases are TGTGCCAGCAGCCTCTCAGGGGCAGCTATCTCCTACGAGCAGTACGTC.

The sample holds a few counts of this clonotype. J is TRBJ2-7 and V is TRBV5-1, with 12 bases aligning to TRBD2. From germline, CDR1 is SGHRS and CDR2 YFSETQ. This CDR3 contains 15 residues. Trimming cost V 2 bases and J 1 base; bases outside gene matches: 1. This CDR3 reads CASSLTSGGSYEQYF. DNA for the CDR3: TGCGCCAGCAGCTTAACTAGCGGGGGGTCCTACGAGCAGTACTTC.

The CDR3 DNA sequence: TGTGCCAGCAGTTTGCGGTCGGTTAGAGTGAACACCGGGGAGCTGTTTTTT. It encodes CASSLRSVRVNTGELFF. J is TRBJ2-2 and V is TRBV28; D gene uncertain. This CDR3 spans 17 amino acids. V was trimmed by 3 bases and J by 1 base, leaving 15 bases between them. The V gene's germline CDR1 is MDHEN and CDR2 SYDVKM.

This clonotype was counted between two and nine times. The rearrangement joins TRBV30 to TRBJ2-5; 11 nucleotides line up with TRBD2. J was trimmed by 4 bases and V by 1 base; bases with no gene match: 5. This CDR3 comprises 15 residues. CDR1 and CDR2 from the germline V gene are GTSNPN and SVGIG (reference sequence). The CDR3 DNA reads TGTGCCTGGAGTGGGGCGCTAGCGGGGGGAGAGACCCAGTACTTC. It translates to CAWSGALAGGETQYF.